These 23 T cell receptor beta chains came from one sample sequenced in a study of blood T cell repertoires in COVID-19. Libraries were prepared by immunoSEQ multiplex PCR; TCRdb keeps only in-frame clonotypes and omits some of them. There are around 140,000 clones in the sample; 81% occur only once, and more than 6.5% lies in the top ten. The sequenced sample consisted of peripheral blood. These receptors were taken from a human donor in a cohort sampled during active COVID-19.

This chain joins TRBV19 and TRBJ1-6; 12 nucleotides match TRBD1. The CDR3 has 14 amino acids. The V gene's germline CDR1 is LNHDA and CDR2 SQIVND (reference sequence). After removal of 11 bases from V and 8 bases from J, the junction contained 7 bases not matched to a gene. The CDR3: CAGGTGGRDSPLHF. The DNA for the CDR3 is TGTGCCGGAGGGACAGGGGGCAGGGATTCACCCCTCCACTTT. Using reference TRBV19 and TRBJ1-6 for the parts outside the CDR3, the full variable domain is DGGITQSPKYLFRKEGQNVTLSCEQNLNHDAMYWYRQDPGQGLRLIYYSQIVNDFQKGDIAEGYSVSREKKESFPLTVTSAQKNPTAFYLCAGGTGGRDSPLHFGNGTRLTVT.

The rearrangement joins TRBV7-9 to TRBJ2-1, with 7 nucleotides matching TRBD2. V lost 3 bases to trimming and J lost 7 bases; unmatched junction nucleotides: 9. Per germline, CDR1 SEHNR and CDR2 FQNEAQ (reference sequence). This CDR3 is 15 amino acids long. The CDR3 protein is CASSFGTTRSNEQFF. For the CDR3, the DNA is TGTGCCAGCAGCTTTGGGACTACCCGTTCGAATGAGCAGTTCTTC.

The CDR3 spells CASLGRGEQFF. The CDR3 DNA sequence: TGTGCCAGCTTAGGCCGGGGGGAGCAGTTCTTC. The chain employs TRBV27 and TRBJ2-1; maybe TRBD2 (6 bases). V was pared by 8 bases and J by 10 bases, with 12 bases between. The CDR3 is made up of 11 amino acids. Per the germline V gene, CDR1 is MNHEY and CDR2 is SMNVEV (reference sequence).

This sequence joins TRBV13 and TRBJ2-7; D not certain. V was pared by 5 bases and J by 4 bases, with 15 bases between. Germline CDR1 and CDR2: PRHDT and FYEKMQ (reference sequence). The CDR3 consists of 14 residues. DNA for the CDR3: TGTGCCAGCAGCCGAGGTGACGCAGTTTACGAGCAGTACTTC. Translating it yields CASSRGDAVYEQYF.

On this clone itself: Other DNA variants within this sample encode the same CDR3. The chain couples TRBV18 to TRBJ2-5; TRBD1 might be the D (5 bases). V was cut by 3 bases and J by 2 bases, with 7 bases left in between. CDR3 size: 13 residues. CDR1 is KGHSH and CDR2 is LQKENI in the germline V gene. Here the CDR3 reads CASSPGLQETQYF. The CDR3 DNA sequence: TGTGCCAGCTCACCGGGGCTGCAAGAGACCCAGTACTTC.

This sequence joins TRBV19 and TRBJ1-6; 10 bases align to TRBD1. CDR1 is LNHDA and CDR2 is SQIVND in the germline V gene (reference sequence). Trimming removed 4 bases from V and 10 bases from J; junction bases left unmatched: 10. This CDR3 spans 16 amino acids. The CDR3 sequence is CASSTGRTGGGSPLHF. DNA for the CDR3: TGTGCCAGTAGTACGGGACGGACAGGGGGAGGGTCACCCCTCCACTTT.

V and J are TRBV9 and TRBJ1-5; 7 nucleotides align to TRBD1. Germline V CDR1 and CDR2: SGDLS, YYNGEE. The V segment lost 7 bases and the J segment 0 bases; nucleotides outside the gene matches: 7. The CDR3 spans 15 residues. CDR3 sequence reads: CASARGDSSNQPQHF. For the CDR3, the DNA is TGTGCCAGCGCCAGGGGGGACAGTAGCAATCAGCCCCAGCATTTT.

The V call is TRBV7-9, the J call TRBJ1-1, with a weak D call TRBD1 (6 bases). V lost 2 bases and J lost 6, with 16 bases in between. CDR1 is SEHNR and CDR2 is FQNEAQ in the germline V gene (reference sequence). The CDR3 sequence is 15 residues long. DNA of the CDR3: TGTGCCAGCAGCTTAACATACAGGGATTCCCCTGAAGCTTTCTTT. Its protein is CASSLTYRDSPEAFF. Supplemented by reference TRBV7-9 and TRBJ1-1, the full variable domain reads DTGVSQNPRHKITKRGQNVTFRCDPISEHNRLYWYRQTLGQGPEFLTYFQNEAQLEKSRLLSDRFSAERPKGSFSTLEIQRTEQGDSAMYLCASSLTYRDSPEAFFGQGTRLTVV.

The V and J genes are TRBV3-1 (or the pseudogene TRBV3-2) and TRBJ1-4; 7 bases align to TRBD1. The V gene's germline CDR1 is LGHDT and CDR2 YNNKEL (reference sequence). V shed 0 bases and J 2 bases; nucleotides not matched to a gene: 9. The CDR3 consists of 18 residues. CDR3 protein: CASSQEKLGTATNEKLFF. The CDR3 coding sequence is TGTGCCAGCAGCCAAGAAAAGCTAGGGACAGCCACTAATGAAAAACTGTTTTTT.

The chain links TRBV14 to TRBJ2-1, with 10 positions matching TRBD1. Germline CDR1 reads SGHDN; CDR2 reads FVKESK. The CDR3 has 15 amino acids. The V and J ends lost 0 bases and 7 bases, in that order; junction bases with no gene match: 3. This chain's CDR3 is CASSQETGGWNEQFF. DNA for the CDR3: TGTGCCAGCAGCCAAGAGACAGGGGGCTGGAATGAGCAGTTCTTC.

The chain uses TRBV21-1 and TRBJ2-1; no DNA check was done on the table's D call, TRBD2. TRBV21-1 is a pseudogene locus. This CDR3 has 16 amino acids. CDR3 sequence reads: CARTDLVLAEYNEQFF. The CDR3 nucleotides are TGTGCCAGAACTGACTTGGTACTAGCGGAGTACAATGAGCAGTTCTTC.

The chain links TRBV7-6 to TRBJ1-2; 9 positions agree with TRBD1. The V gene end was trimmed by 5 bases and the J gene end by 5 bases; junction bases not matched to a gene: 9. Germline-derived CDR1 and CDR2 are SGHVS and FNYEAQ. This CDR3 region has 15 residues. The DNA for the CDR3 is TGTGCCAGCAGCCCGGATGGGACAGGGAGGTATGGCTACACCTTC. Encoded protein: CASSPDGTGRYGYTF.

The CDR3 DNA reads TGTGCCAGCAGCTTATACAGCGGGGCTGTCAATAACGAGCAGTACTTC. Translation: CASSLYSGAVNNEQYF. V is TRBV7-3 and J is TRBJ2-7; 7 bases agree with TRBD2. Trimming removed 2 bases from V and 5 bases from J; junction bases left unmatched: 12. CDR3 length: 16 amino acids. Germline V lookup: CDR1 SGHTA, CDR2 FQGTGA.

J is TRBJ2-7 and V is TRBV28; no clear D gene. This CDR3 contains 14 residues. Germline CDR1 is MDHEN and CDR2 is SYDVKM. V was trimmed by 6 bases and J by 7 bases, leaving 19 bases between them. CDR3: CASSPPVGTREQYF. The CDR3 DNA is TGTGCCAGCAGCCCCCCAGTCGGTACGCGGGAGCAGTACTTC.

The chain is built from TRBV10-3 and TRBJ2-6, with D possibly TRBD2 on 7 matching bases. V was pared by 6 bases and J by 0 bases, with 15 bases between. The CDR3 totals 17 residues. The germline V gene has CDR1 ENHRY and CDR2 SYGVKD. CDR3 bases: TGTGCCATCAGCGCAGGGGAGGGGGGCTCTGGGGCCAACGTCCTGACTTTC. Residues: CAISAGEGGSGANVLTF.

This clone was recorded a few times. The chain joins TRBV11-2 to TRBJ2-1, with D possibly matching TRBD1 (6 bases). Germline lookup yields CDR1 SGHAT and CDR2 FQNNGV. The CDR3 contains 13 residues. V was clipped by 5 bases and J by 4 bases, with 9 bases between them. CDR3 sequence (DNA): TGTGCCAGCAGCATCGGACAGTACAATGAGCAGTTCTTC. Amino acid sequence: CASSIGQYNEQFF.

This clone was counted a single time. This sequence joins TRBV19 and TRBJ1-2; D gene uncertain. Trimming took 2 bases from V and 4 from J, leaving 11 bases between them. The CDR3 loop spans 14 amino acids. Germline V gene sequence: CDR1 LNHDA, CDR2 SQIVND (reference sequence). The CDR3, as DNA: TGTGCCAGTAGTATACTAGGCCCGTTCTATGGCTACACCTTC. It is translated as CASSILGPFYGYTF.

The chain is built from TRBV3-1 (or the pseudogene TRBV3-2) and TRBJ2-7, with TRBD2 identical over 15 bases. The CDR3 covers 19 residues. With V trimmed by 1 base and J by 3 bases, 10 bases remained unmatched. Germline V gives CDR1 LGHDT, CDR2 YNNKEL (reference sequence). The CDR3 region has the DNA TGTGCCAGCAGCCAAGGCGGCTGGGGACTAGCGGGGGGCCACTACGAGCAGTACTTC. Its protein is CASSQGGWGLAGGHYEQYF.

This rearrangement joins TRBV19 to TRBJ1-1; tentatively, D is TRBD1 (6 bases). The CDR3 totals 15 residues. CDR1 LNHDA and CDR2 SQIVND come from the germline V gene (reference sequence). The V and J ends lost 6 bases and 1 base respectively, with 15 bases between them. The CDR3 loop reads CASSSLRQANTEAFF. The CDR3 DNA is TGTGCCAGTAGCTCCTTGAGACAGGCGAACACTGAAGCTTTCTTT.

The V gene is TRBV6-2 or TRBV6-3, the J gene TRBJ2-2, with TRBD2 matching over 11 bases. Germline loops: CDR1 MNHEY, CDR2 SVGEGT. V lost 5 bases to trimming and J lost 2 bases; unmatched junction nucleotides: 4. The CDR3 sequence is 16 residues long. As DNA, the CDR3 is TGTGCCAGCAGTAAGGGACTAGCGGTTAACACCGGGGAGCTGTTTTTT. Amino acid sequence: CASSKGLAVNTGELFF.

This clone was picked up a small number of times. CDR3 in amino acids: CASSQEDRVAYEQYF. CDR3 DNA sequence: TGCGCCAGCAGCCAAGAGGACAGGGTGGCCTACGAGCAGTACTTC. The chain combines TRBV4-3 with TRBJ2-7; 8 nucleotides align to TRBD1. Trimming took 0 bases from V and 2 from J; bases not matched to a gene: 3. Germline CDR1 reads LGHNA; CDR2 reads YSLEER. The CDR3 covers 15 residues.

This chain links TRBV14 with TRBJ2-7; TRBD2 matches 8 bases. V was pared by 1 base and J by 2 bases, with 4 bases of the junction left unmatched. Germline assignment: CDR1 SGHDN and CDR2 FVKESK. The CDR3 loop spans 15 amino acids. The CDR3 protein is CASSQGSGIAYEQYF. The DNA of the CDR3 is TGTGCCAGCAGCCAAGGTAGCGGGATTGCCTACGAGCAGTACTTC.

The table lists this clone with a few counts. The chain couples TRBV18 to TRBJ2-3, with 9 bases matching TRBD2. Trimming cost V 4 bases and J 0 bases; bases outside gene matches: 5. CDR3 length equals 16 residues. Germline-derived CDR1 and CDR2 are KGHSH and LQKENI. The CDR3 nucleotides are TGTGCCAGCTCACTAGGACTAGCGACTAGCACAGATACGCAGTATTTT. This codes for CASSLGLATSTDTQYF.